This TCR beta chain comes out of a study of beta chain features in type 1 diabetes. Overall study context: Age and gender were similar between patients and healthy donors, as were cell yields.

With regard to this clone: Its antigen is still unknown.

The study, taken as a whole, reports: An over-representation of cells with high TCR expression could result from cDNA sequencing. TCRB CDR3s were moderately but significantly shorter in Type 1 diabetes patients in all four CD4+ subsets. Junctions at VDJ sites from type 1 diabetes patients had fewer insertions and more deletions.

The CDR3 length is 15 residues. The germline CDR1 and CDR2 sequences are SGHNT and YYREEE (reference sequence). The trim removed 2 bases at V and 2 bases at J, leaving 1 base unmatched. Sequencing targeted expressed TCRB transcripts, as all isolated RNA had been reverse transcribed. The average for stem cell-like memory T cell samples was approximately 920,000 reads. Measured with immunoSEQ multiplex PCR; TCRdb has only the in-frame clones, and not every one. This table holds tens of thousands of clones, over 65% found once. The chain combines TRBV5-4 with TRBJ1-1, with TRBD1 matching 12 bases. Material: stem cell memory CD4+ T cells from blood. This sequence originates from a woman in her thirties or forties with type 1 diabetes. The CDR3 spells CASSLGTGGNTEAFF. CDR3 bases: TGTGCCAGCAGCTTAGGGACAGGGGGCAACACTGAAGCTTTCTTT.